Each of the 9 T cell receptor beta chains below was sequenced from the same sample in a study of CD4 T cells in relation to SARS-CoV-2 and coronaviruses. CD4+ T cells from unexposed donors were obtained before the COVID-19 pandemic (2011-2018). Produced via immunoSEQ multiplex PCR; TCRdb's table is partial and in-frame only. The data hold more than 55,000 clones, with approximately 90% observed a single time. The sequenced sample consisted of memory CD4+ T cells from PBMCs. The receptor set was obtained from a human donor in good health.

This clone is medium-sized (0.01 to 0.1%) by share. J is TRBJ2-3 and V is TRBV3-1 (or the pseudogene TRBV3-2); D perhaps matches TRBD1 (6 bases). The germline gives CDR1 LGHDT, CDR2 YNNKEL (reference sequence). Between the trimmed V and J ends, which lost 0 bases and 4 bases, there was a span of 14 bases. The CDR3 is made up of 16 amino acids. This CDR3 reads CASSQDGTRRSDTQYF. The CDR3 DNA follows: TGTGCCAGCAGCCAAGACGGGACACGGAGGTCAGATACGCAGTATTTT.

This chain joins TRBV2 and TRBJ2-1, with TRBD2 identical over 14 bases. Germline CDR1 SNHLY, CDR2 FYNNEI. Losses at the gene ends were 6 bases for V and 4 bases for J; bases not matched to a gene: 5. The CDR3 is 16 residues long. The CDR3 DNA sequence: TGTGCCAGCAGCAGACTAGCGGGAGGGGGGTACAATGAGCAGTTCTTC. It specifies CASSRLAGGGYNEQFF.

The chain carries TRBV3-1 (or the pseudogene TRBV3-2) and TRBJ2-5; TRBD2 agrees at 16 bases. The V gene end was trimmed by 6 bases and the J gene end by 5 bases; junction bases not matched to a gene: 12. The CDR3 is made up of 18 amino acids. From germline, CDR1 is LGHDT and CDR2 YNNKEL (reference sequence). For the CDR3, the DNA is TGTGCCAGCAGAGCCGGGACTAGCGGGAGGGTGCGTCGGGAGACCCAGTACTTC. This gives the protein CASRAGTSGRVRRETQYF.

V is TRBV28 and J is TRBJ2-7; D remains ambiguous. The CDR3 is 15 amino acids. In germline, CDR1 is MDHEN, CDR2 SYDVKM. V lost 3 bases to trimming and J lost 0 bases, with 12 bases between them. The CDR3: CASSLVRPSSYEQYF. DNA for the CDR3: TGTGCCAGCAGTTTGGTACGGCCGAGCTCCTACGAGCAGTACTTC.

A single count supports this clone. The junction and the germline gene differ at one end; a read error may be behind it. The chain is built from TRBV3-1 (or the pseudogene TRBV3-2) and TRBJ2-3, with D unclear. The CDR3 contains 17 residues. Germline V gene sequence: CDR1 LGHDT, CDR2 YNNKEL (reference sequence). CDR3 sequence (DNA): TGTGCCAGCAGCCAAGATTACGGAAAACCAAGCACATATACGCAGTATTTT. As protein: CASSQDYGKPSTYTQYF.

The chain combines TRBV9 with TRBJ1-4, with D possibly TRBD1 on 6 matching bases. CDR1 is SGDLS and CDR2 is YYNGEE in the germline V gene. The CDR3 is made up of 17 amino acids. Trimming cost V 4 bases and J 0 bases, with 16 bases left between them. CDR3 coding DNA: TGTGCCAGCAGCCGTCTGGGGGGGCTGGCAACTAATGAAAAACTGTTTTTT. Protein: CASSRLGGLATNEKLFF.

The chain links TRBV5-1 to TRBJ2-6; D is ambiguous. The CDR3 is 13 amino acids. The germline CDR1 and CDR2 sequences are SGHRS and YFSETQ. V was trimmed by 5 bases and J by 4 bases, leaving 7 bases between them. The chain's CDR3 is CASRNDGANVLTF. The DNA of the CDR3 is TGCGCCAGCAGAAACGACGGGGCCAACGTCCTGACTTTC. Full variable domain (rest looked up from reference TRBV5-1 and TRBJ2-6): KAGVTQTPRYLIKTRGQQVTLSCSPISGHRSVSWYQQTPGQGLQFLFEYFSETQRNKGNFPGRFSGRQFSNSRSEMNVSTLELGDSALYLCASRNDGANVLTFGAGSRLTVL.

By sample share, this clone is medium-sized. V and J are TRBV11-2 and TRBJ2-3; 10 bases agree with TRBD2. The CDR3 consists of 16 residues. The ends lost 3 bases at V and 5 bases at J; junction bases unmatched: 8. CDR1 and CDR2 (germline): SGHAT, FQNNGV. The CDR3 region has the DNA TGTGCCAGCAGCTTTATCCTAGCGGGAGCAGGAGATACGCAGTATTTT. This codes for CASSFILAGAGDTQYF.

The J gene is TRBJ2-1, the V gene TRBV9, with D unclear. Germline V CDR1 and CDR2: SGDLS, YYNGEE. Trimming stripped 3 bases from V and 10 bases from J, with 17 bases between. This CDR3 contains 14 residues. The CDR3 DNA follows: TGTGCCAGCAGCGCGCTGGACGGTTTTGGAGAGCAGTTCTTC. This gives the protein CASSALDGFGEQFF.